This TCR beta chain is drawn from a study of blood T cell repertoires in COVID-19. Study-wide context: PBMCs, B-cell-depleted T cells, or T cells were the source of the cDNA or gDNA that made up the material.

Original methodology: Reference gene primers were amplified, and this amplification served to estimate nucleated cell counts. Sequenced by immunoSEQ multiplex PCR; TCRdb stores in-frame clones only, minus some. V and J calls and clone size are as listed in that table; D and trimming were resolved from the DNA. The sample has approximately 65,000 clones; just over 70% are singletons. The CDR3 covers 14 residues. J was trimmed by 7 bases and V by 4 bases; bases with no gene match: 4. CDR1 is ENHRY and CDR2 is SYGVKD in the germline V gene. The clonotype was recovered from a woman aged 55-75 years who had been exposed to COVID-19. The chain recombines TRBV10-3 with TRBJ1-6, with TRBD1 identical over 7 bases. What was sequenced was PBMCs or T cells enriched from blood (not recorded which). The CDR3 region is CAISAGDSNSPLHF. Here the CDR3 DNA reads TGTGCCATCAGTGCCGGGGACAGCAATTCACCCCTCCACTTT.